Shown below are 4 T cell receptor beta chains from a single sample sequenced in a study of breast tumors, draining lymph nodes, adjacent tissues. Samples came from axillary lymph nodes draining the breast cancer. TCRdb analysed the multiplex PCR reads with MiXCR anew, one entry per CDR3 protein. This table holds about 89,000 distinct CDR3 sequences, approximately 29% found once. The specimen sequenced was axillary lymph node tissue. The receptors were sampled from a female donor with breast cancer. Some clones in this sample may be carry-over from other donors' samples.

This clonotype was counted a few times. This sequence joins TRBV25-1 and TRBJ1-1; D is perhaps TRBD1 (6 bases). V was cut by 6 bases and J by 3 bases, with 8 bases left in between. This CDR3 spans 12 amino acids. Germline V gene data show CDR1 as MGHDK and CDR2 as SYGVNS. The CDR3 region has the DNA TGTGCCAGCAGAGGGGGGTACACTGAAGCTTTCTTT. Protein product: CASRGGYTEAFF.

This clonotype came up many times. The V gene is TRBV6-1, the J gene TRBJ2-6, with D maybe TRBD1 (5 bases). The CDR3 spans 15 residues. The V and J ends lost 4 bases and 0 bases respectively, with 7 bases between them. The germline V gene has CDR1 MNHNS and CDR2 SASEGT. CDR3 region: CASSGQGSGANVLTF. The DNA of the CDR3 is TGTGCCAGCAGTGGGCAGGGCTCTGGGGCCAACGTCCTGACTTTC.

This clonotype was detected ten times or more. V is TRBV4-3 and J is TRBJ1-4, with TRBD1 identical over 8 bases. With V trimmed by 0 bases and J by 11 bases, 11 bases remained unmatched. The CDR3 contains 16 residues. CDR1 is LGHNA and CDR2 is YSLEER in the germline V gene. The CDR3: CASSQEYARGREKLFF. The DNA of the CDR3 is TGCGCCAGCAGCCAAGAGTACGCCAGGGGGCGGGAGAAACTGTTTTTT.

As concerns this clonotype: A read error may produce the germline difference seen at one junction end. The chain is built from TRBV7-3 and TRBJ1-1; D unresolved. Germline loops: CDR1 SGHTA, CDR2 FQGTGA. The CDR3 has 14 residues. CDR3 nucleotide sequence: TGTACCAGCAGCTTAGTACACTCGAACACTGAAGCTTTCTTT. Its translation: CTSSLVHSNTEAFF.